One T cell receptor (beta chain) is described in this entry. This sample was included in a study of T-cell memory formation after mild COVID-19. In the study overall: TCR clustering was largely donor specific.

Trimming left V 2 bases short and J 3 bases short, with 14 bases between. Germline assignment: CDR1 SGHVS and CDR2 FNYEAQ. The CDR3 extends over 15 amino acids. TCRdb ran MiXCR on the 5' RACE reads and lists one entry per CDR3 protein. The sample holds around 340,000 distinct CDR3 sequences, around 21% seen once. Sequenced input: PBMCs or a T cell subset sorted from them (not recorded which). This TCR came from an adult woman who had mild COVID-19 (a few samples of this study predate the infection). Cell type and time point are not known. This chain joins TRBV7-6 and TRBJ2-7, with D possibly being TRBD1 (6 bases). The CDR3 here is CASSLFRDKIYEQYF. CDR3 nucleotides: TGTGCCAGCAGCTTATTCCGGGACAAAATCTACGAGCAGTACTTC.